This TCR beta chain was recorded in a study of T cell responses to AZD1222 COVID-19 vaccine. V dropped 8 bases and J dropped 10 bases, with 17 bases sitting between them. Germline CDR1 reads MNHEY; CDR2 reads SVGAGI. The CDR3 is 13 residues long. The table came from immunoSEQ multiplex PCR; TCRdb's copy has only in-frame clones and leaves some out. The sample consists of 200,000 or so clones, around 92% of them appearing once. The chain joins TRBV6-5 to TRBJ1-4, with D maybe TRBD1 (6 bases). Sequencing used peripheral blood, obtained on day 0 of AZD1222 vaccination. The receptor was derived from an adult in good health. CDR3 nucleotide sequence: TGTGCCAGCGAAGGGAGGGGGAGATCAAAACTGTTTTTT. Protein product: CASEGRGRSKLFF.